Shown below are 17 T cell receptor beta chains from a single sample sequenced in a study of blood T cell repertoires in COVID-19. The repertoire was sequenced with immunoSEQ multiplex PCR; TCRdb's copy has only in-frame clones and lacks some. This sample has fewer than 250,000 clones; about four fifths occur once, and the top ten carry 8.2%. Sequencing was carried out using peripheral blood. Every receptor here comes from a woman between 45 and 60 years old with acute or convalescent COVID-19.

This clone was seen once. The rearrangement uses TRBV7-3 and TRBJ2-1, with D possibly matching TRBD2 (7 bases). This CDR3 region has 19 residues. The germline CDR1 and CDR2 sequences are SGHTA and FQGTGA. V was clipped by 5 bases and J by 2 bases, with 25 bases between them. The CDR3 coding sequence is TGTGCCAGCAGCGGTCCTCCACGAAAGAGGGGGGGAACCTACAATGAGCAGTTCTTC. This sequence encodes CASSGPPRKRGGTYNEQFF.

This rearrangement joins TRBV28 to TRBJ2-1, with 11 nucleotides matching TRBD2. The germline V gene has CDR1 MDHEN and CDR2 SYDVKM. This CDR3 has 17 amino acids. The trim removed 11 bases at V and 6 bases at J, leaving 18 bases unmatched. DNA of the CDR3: TGTGCCGCAGGAGCTACACATAGCGGGAGGGCCGGCAATGAGCAGTTCTTC. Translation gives CAAGATHSGRAGNEQFF. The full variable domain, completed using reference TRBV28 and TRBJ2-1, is DVKVTQSSRYLVKRTGEKVFLECVQDMDHENMFWYRQDPGLGLRLIYFSYDVKMKEKGDIPEGYSVSREKKERFSLILESASTNQTSMYLCAAGATHSGRAGNEQFFGPGTRLTVL.

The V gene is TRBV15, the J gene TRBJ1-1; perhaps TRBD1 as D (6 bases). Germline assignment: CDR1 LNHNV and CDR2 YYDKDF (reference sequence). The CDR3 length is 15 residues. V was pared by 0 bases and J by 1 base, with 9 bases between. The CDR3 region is CATSRETTGNTEAFF. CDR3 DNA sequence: TGTGCCACCAGCAGAGAGACGACAGGGAACACTGAAGCTTTCTTT.

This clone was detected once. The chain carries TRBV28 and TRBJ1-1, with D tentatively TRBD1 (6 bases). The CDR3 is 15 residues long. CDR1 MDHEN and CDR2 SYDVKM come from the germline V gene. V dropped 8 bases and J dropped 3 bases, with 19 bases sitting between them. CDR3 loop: CASEIGGAGDTEAFF. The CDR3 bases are TGTGCCAGCGAGATAGGGGGGGCTGGGGACACTGAAGCTTTCTTT.

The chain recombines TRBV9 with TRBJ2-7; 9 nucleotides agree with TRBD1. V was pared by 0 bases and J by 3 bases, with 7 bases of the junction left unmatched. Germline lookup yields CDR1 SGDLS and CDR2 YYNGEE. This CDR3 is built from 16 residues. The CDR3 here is CASSVGGMDRGYEQYF. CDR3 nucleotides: TGTGCCAGCAGCGTAGGGGGGATGGACAGGGGCTACGAGCAGTACTTC.

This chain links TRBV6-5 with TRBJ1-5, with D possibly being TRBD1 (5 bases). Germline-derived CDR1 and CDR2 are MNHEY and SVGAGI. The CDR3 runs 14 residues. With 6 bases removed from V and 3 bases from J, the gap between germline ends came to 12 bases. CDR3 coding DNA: TGTGCCAGCAGGGTTACAGGTTACAATCAGCCCCAGCATTTT. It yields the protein CASRVTGYNQPQHF.

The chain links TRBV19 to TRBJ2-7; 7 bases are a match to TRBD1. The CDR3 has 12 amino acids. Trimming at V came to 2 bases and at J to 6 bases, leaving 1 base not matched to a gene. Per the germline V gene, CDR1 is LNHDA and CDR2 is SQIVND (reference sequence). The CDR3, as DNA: TGTGCCAGTAGTATAACAGGGGCCGAGCAGTACTTC. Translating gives CASSITGAEQYF.

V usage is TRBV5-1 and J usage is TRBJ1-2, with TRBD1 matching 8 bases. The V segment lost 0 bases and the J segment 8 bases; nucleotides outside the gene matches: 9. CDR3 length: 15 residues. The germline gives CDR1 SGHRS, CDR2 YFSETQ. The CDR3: CASSLVDRGVGGYTF. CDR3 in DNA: TGCGCCAGCAGCTTGGTTGACAGGGGAGTAGGAGGCTACACCTTC.

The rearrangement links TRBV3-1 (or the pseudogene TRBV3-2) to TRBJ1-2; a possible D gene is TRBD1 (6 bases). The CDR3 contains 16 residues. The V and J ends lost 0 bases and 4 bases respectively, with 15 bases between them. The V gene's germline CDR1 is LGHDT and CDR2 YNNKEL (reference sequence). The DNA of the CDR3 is TGTGCCAGCAGCCAAGATACAGGGTTGGAGATCTATGGCTACACCTTC. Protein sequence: CASSQDTGLEIYGYTF.

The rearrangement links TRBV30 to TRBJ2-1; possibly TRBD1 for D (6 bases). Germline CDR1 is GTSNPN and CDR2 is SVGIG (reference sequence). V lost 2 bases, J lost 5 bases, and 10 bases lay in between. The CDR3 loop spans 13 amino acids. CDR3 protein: CAWSLGAHNEQFF. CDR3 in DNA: TGTGCCTGGAGTCTGGGGGCCCACAATGAGCAGTTCTTC.

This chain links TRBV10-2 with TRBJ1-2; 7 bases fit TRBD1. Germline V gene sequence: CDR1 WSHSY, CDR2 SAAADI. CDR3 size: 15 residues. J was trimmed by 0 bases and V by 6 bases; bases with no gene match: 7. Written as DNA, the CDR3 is TGCGCCAGCAGCGAAGACAGGGACTCTAACTATGGCTACACCTTC. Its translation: CASSEDRDSNYGYTF.

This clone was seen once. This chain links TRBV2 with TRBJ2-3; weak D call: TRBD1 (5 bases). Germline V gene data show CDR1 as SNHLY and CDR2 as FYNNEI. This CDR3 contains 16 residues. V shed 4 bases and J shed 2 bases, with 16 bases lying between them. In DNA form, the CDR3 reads TGTGCCAGCAGTGCGAAGGGGCTCGGGTCCACAGATACGCAGTATTTT. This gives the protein CASSAKGLGSTDTQYF.

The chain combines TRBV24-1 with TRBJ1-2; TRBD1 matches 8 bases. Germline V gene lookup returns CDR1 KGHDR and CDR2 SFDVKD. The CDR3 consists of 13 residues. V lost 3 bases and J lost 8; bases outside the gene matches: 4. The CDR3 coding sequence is TGTGCCACCAGTGATAGCAGGGGGCGAGGCTACACCTTC. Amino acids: CATSDSRGRGYTF.

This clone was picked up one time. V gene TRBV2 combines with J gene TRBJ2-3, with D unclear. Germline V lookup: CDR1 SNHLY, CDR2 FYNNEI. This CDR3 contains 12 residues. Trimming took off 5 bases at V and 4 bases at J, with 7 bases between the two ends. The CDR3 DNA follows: TGTGCCAGCAGTCTTGGCCCAGATACGCAGTATTTT. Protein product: CASSLGPDTQYF. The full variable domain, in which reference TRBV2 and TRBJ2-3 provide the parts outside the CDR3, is EPEVTQTPSHQVTQMGQEVILRCVPISNHLYFYWYRQILGQKVEFLVSFYNNEISEKSEIFDDQFSVERPDGSNFTLKIRSTKLEDSAMYFCASSLGPDTQYFGPGTRLTVL.

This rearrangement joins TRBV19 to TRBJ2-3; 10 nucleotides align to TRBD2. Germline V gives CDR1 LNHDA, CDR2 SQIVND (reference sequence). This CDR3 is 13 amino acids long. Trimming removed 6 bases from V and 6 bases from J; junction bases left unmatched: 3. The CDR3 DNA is TGTGCCAGTAGGGCTAGCGGGAGTGATACGCAGTATTTT. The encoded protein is CASRASGSDTQYF.

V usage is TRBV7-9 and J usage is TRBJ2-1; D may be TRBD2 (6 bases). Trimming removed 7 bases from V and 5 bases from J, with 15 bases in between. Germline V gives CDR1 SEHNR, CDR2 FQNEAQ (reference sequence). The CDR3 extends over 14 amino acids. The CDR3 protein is CASIPGTSNNEQFF. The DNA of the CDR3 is TGTGCCAGCATCCCAGGAACTAGCAACAATGAGCAGTTCTTC.

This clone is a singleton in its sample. The CDR3 DNA reads TGTGCCAGCGTGAGCAACCCCTCCTACAATGAGCAGTTCTTC. Translating gives CASVSNPSYNEQFF. This sequence joins TRBV6-5 and TRBJ2-1; D is uncertain. Germline-derived CDR1 and CDR2 are MNHEY and SVGAGI. This CDR3 has 14 amino acids. V was pared by 8 bases and J by 0 bases, with 11 bases between.